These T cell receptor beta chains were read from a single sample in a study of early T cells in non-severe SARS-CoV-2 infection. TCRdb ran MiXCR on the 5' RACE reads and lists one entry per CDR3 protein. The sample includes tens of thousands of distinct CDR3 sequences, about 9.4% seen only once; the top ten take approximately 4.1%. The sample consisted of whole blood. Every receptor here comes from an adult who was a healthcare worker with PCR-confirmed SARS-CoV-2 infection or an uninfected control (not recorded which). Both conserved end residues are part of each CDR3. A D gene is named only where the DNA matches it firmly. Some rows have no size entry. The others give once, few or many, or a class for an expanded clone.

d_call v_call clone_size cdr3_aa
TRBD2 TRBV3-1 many CASSHRTSGTDTQYF
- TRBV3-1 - CASSQERQSPLHF
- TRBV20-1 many CSANLGGLEQYF
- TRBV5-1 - CASSSGLGYEQYF
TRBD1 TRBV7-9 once CASSSWDRDIYGYTF
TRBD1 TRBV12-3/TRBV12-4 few CASSFGQGKAEAFF
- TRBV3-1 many CASSQETSSGPQHF
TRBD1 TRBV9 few CASSVEGAYFQETQYF
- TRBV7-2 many CASKGVAAASYEQYF
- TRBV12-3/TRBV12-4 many CASTYRVGYEQYF
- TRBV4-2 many CASSQGLGDTGELFF
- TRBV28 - CASSLRTAGGYEQFF
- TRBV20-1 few CSAMDETNYGYTF
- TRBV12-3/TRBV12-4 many CASRPAQATYEQYF
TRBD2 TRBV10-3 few CATLMLAGENTGELFF
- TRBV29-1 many CSVGMGPSEAFF
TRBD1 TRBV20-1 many CSASPSPGQGSANEKLFF
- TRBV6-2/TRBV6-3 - CASSSRTGPLTDTQYF
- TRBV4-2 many CASSQDGRGLYYEQYF
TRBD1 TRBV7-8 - CASSLAGTGYYNEQFF
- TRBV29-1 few CSVRENYEQYF
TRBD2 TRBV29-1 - CSVVGGTSYEQYF
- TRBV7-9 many CASSLKTRRSYNEQFF
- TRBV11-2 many CASSLGLANYGYTF
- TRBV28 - CASPRPLVAEAFF
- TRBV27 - CASSFLGTEDEQYF
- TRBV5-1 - CASRPATNEKLFF
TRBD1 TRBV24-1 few CATSDTRTGEHTGELFF
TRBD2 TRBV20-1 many CSAEGTRKDTQYF
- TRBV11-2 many CASRPLPAPVKYEQYF
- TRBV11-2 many CASSLAVSGDEQYF
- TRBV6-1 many CASSGGIGRDEQFF
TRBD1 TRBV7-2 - CASSLVRQGRNTDTQYF
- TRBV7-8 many CASSLATGESYEQYF
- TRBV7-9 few CASSLGEGYEQYF
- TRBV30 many CAWSEGVGRLYYEQYF
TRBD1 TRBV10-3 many CAISPGQGTNYGYTF
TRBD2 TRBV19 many CASTIKLAGAYEQYF
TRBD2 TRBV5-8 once CASSLVKLAGVFYEQYF